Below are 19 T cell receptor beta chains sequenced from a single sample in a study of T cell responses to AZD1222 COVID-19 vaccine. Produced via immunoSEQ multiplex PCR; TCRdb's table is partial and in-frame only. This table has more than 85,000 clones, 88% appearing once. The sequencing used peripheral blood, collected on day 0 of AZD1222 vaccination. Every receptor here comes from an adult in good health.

The CDR3 region is CASSPDRIGELFF. In nucleotides, the CDR3 is TGTGCCAGCAGTCCGGACAGAATCGGGGAGCTGTTTTTT. V is TRBV7-2 and J is TRBJ2-2; perhaps TRBD1 as D (6 bases). The V end lost 6 bases, the J end lost 7 bases, and 12 bases lay between the germline ends. This CDR3 has 13 amino acids. Germline loops: CDR1 SGHTA, CDR2 FQGNSA. The complete variable domain, with remaining parts taken from reference TRBV7-2 and TRBJ2-2, reads GAGVSQSPSNKVTEKGKDVELRCDPISGHTALYWYRQSLGQGLEFLIYFQGNSAPDKSGLPSDRFSAERTGGSVSTLTIQRTQQEDSAVYLCASSPDRIGELFFGEGSRLTVL.

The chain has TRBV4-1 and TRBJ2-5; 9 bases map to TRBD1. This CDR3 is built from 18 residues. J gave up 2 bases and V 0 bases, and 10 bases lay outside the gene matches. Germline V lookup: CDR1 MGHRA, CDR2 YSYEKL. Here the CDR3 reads CASSQENSGTGKQETQYF. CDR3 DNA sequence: TGCGCCAGCAGCCAAGAAAACTCCGGGACAGGGAAACAAGAGACCCAGTACTTC.

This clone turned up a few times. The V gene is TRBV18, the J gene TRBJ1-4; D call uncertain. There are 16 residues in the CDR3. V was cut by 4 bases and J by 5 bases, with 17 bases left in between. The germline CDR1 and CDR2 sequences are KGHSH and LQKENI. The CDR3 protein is CASSRSGAGINEKLFF. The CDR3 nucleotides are TGTGCCAGCTCACGGAGTGGAGCCGGGATCAATGAAAAACTGTTTTTT.

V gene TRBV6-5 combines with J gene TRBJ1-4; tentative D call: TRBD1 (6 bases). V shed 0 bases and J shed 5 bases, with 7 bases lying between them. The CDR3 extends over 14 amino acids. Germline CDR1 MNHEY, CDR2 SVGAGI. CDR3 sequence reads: CASSYSRGNEKLFF. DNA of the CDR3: TGTGCCAGCAGTTACTCGAGGGGGAATGAAAAACTGTTTTTT.

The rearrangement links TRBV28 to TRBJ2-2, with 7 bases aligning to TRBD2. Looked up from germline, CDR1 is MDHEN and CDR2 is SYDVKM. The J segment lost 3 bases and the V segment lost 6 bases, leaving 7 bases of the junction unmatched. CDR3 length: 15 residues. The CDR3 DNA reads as TGTGCCAGCAGGGGTGGCGGGAGTGACACCGGGGAGCTGTTTTTT. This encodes CASRGGGSDTGELFF.

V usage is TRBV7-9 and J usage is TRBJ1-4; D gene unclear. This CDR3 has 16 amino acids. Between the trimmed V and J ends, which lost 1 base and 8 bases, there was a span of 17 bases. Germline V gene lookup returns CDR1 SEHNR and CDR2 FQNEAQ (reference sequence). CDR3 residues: CASSLVGFRGGEKLFF. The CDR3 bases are TGTGCCAGCAGCTTAGTAGGTTTTCGGGGAGGGGAAAAACTGTTTTTT.

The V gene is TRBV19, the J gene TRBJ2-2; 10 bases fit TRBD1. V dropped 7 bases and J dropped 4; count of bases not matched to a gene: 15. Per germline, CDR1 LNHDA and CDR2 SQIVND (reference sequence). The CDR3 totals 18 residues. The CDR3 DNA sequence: TGTGCCAGTAATAGGGGCTGGCAGGGGACAGGGGTCACCGGGGAGCTGTTTTTT. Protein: CASNRGWQGTGVTGELFF.

The CDR3 nucleotides read TGCGCCAGCAGCTTCCCCGGAGAGCAGTACTTC. It codes for CASSFPGEQYF. The chain is built from TRBV5-1 and TRBJ2-7; D remains ambiguous. Deletions cut 2 bases from V and 7 bases from J, with 7 bases between. Germline V gene sequence: CDR1 SGHRS, CDR2 YFSETQ. This CDR3 is built from 11 residues. Using reference TRBV5-1 and TRBJ2-7 for the parts outside the CDR3, the full variable domain is KAGVTQTPRYLIKTRGQQVTLSCSPISGHRSVSWYQQTPGQGLQFLFEYFSETQRNKGNFPGRFSGRQFSNSRSEMNVSTLELGDSALYLCASSFPGEQYFGPGTRLTVT.

The DNA for the CDR3 is TGCAGCGTTGAAGCCGGTACCGGGACAGCGCCCTATGGCTACACCTTC. Translated: CSVEAGTGTAPYGYTF. The rearrangement uses TRBV29-1 and TRBJ1-2, with TRBD1 matching 7 bases. The V gene end was trimmed by 1 base and the J gene end by 4 bases; junction bases not matched to a gene: 12. Germline V gene lookup returns CDR1 SQVTM and CDR2 ANQGSEA. The CDR3 is 16 amino acids.

CDR3 in amino acids: CASTLTVGSGGYTF. The CDR3 DNA follows: TGTGCCAGCACCCTAACCGTGGGTTCGGGAGGCTACACCTTC. The chain joins TRBV6-5 to TRBJ1-2; D remains ambiguous. V lost 7 bases, J lost 8 bases, and 20 bases lay in between. This CDR3 is 14 amino acids long. Per germline, CDR1 MNHEY and CDR2 SVGAGI.

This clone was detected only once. CDR3 sequence reads: CAREQQGTPQHF. As DNA, the CDR3 is TGCGCCAGAGAGCAACAGGGGACGCCCCAGCATTTT. The chain carries TRBV5-1 and TRBJ1-5, with 7 bases identical to TRBD1. Germline loops: CDR1 SGHRS, CDR2 YFSETQ. This CDR3 comprises 12 residues. V shed 8 bases, J shed 9 bases, and the junction held 8 bases outside the gene matches.

The CDR3 here is CASSDRVGGGIYGYTF. The DNA of the CDR3 is TGTGCCAGCAGTGACAGAGTGGGAGGGGGGATCTATGGCTACACCTTC. The rearrangement links TRBV2 to TRBJ1-2; D might be TRBD1 (6 bases). The V gene lost 3 bases and the J gene lost 4 bases, with 18 bases spanning the gap. CDR3 size: 16 residues. Germline V gives CDR1 SNHLY, CDR2 FYNNEI.

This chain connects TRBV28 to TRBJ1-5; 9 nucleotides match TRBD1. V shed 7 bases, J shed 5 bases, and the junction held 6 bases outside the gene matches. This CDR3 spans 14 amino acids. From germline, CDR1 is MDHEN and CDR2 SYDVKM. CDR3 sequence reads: CASTPGQGHQPQHF. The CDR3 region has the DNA TGTGCCAGCACCCCGGGACAGGGACATCAGCCCCAGCATTTT.

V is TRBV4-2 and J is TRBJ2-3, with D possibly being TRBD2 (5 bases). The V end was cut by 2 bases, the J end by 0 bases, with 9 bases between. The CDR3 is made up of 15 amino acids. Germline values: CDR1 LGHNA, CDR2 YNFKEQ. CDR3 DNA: TGTGCCAGCAGCCAATTTGGCGGGAGCACAGATACGCAGTATTTT. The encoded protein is CASSQFGGSTDTQYF.

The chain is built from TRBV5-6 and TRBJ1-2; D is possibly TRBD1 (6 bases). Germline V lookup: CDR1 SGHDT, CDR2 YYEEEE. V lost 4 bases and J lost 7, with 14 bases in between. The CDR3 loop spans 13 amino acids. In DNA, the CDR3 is TGTGCCAGCAGCCACCAACAGGGAAGTGGCTACACCTTC. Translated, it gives CASSHQQGSGYTF.

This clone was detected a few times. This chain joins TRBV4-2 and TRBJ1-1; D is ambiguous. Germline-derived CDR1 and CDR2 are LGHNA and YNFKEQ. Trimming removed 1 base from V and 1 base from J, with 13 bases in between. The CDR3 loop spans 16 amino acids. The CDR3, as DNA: TGTGCCAGCAGCCAAGGTGGTCTACGTCCGAACACTGAAGCTTTCTTT. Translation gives CASSQGGLRPNTEAFF.

Here the CDR3 reads CASSLNQDSYEQYF. The CDR3 DNA reads as TGTGCCAGCAGCTTAAACCAGGATTCGTACGAGCAGTACTTC. V usage is TRBV7-9 and J usage is TRBJ2-7; D remains ambiguous. The CDR3 has 14 amino acids. The V gene's germline CDR1 is SEHNR and CDR2 FQNEAQ (reference sequence). V dropped 2 bases and J dropped 4 bases, with 12 bases sitting between them. Full variable domain (rest looked up from reference TRBV7-9 and TRBJ2-7): DTGVSQNPRHKITKRGQNVTFRCDPISEHNRLYWYRQTLGQGPEFLTYFQNEAQLEKSRLLSDRFSAERPKGSFSTLEIQRTEQGDSAMYLCASSLNQDSYEQYFGPGTRLTVT.

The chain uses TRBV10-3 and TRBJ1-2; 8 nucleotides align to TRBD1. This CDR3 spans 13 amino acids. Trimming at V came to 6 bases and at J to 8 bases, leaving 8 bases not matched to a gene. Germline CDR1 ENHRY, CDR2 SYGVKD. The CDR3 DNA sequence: TGTGCCATCAGAAGAGGGACAGGTTTGGGCTACACCTTC. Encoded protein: CAIRRGTGLGYTF.

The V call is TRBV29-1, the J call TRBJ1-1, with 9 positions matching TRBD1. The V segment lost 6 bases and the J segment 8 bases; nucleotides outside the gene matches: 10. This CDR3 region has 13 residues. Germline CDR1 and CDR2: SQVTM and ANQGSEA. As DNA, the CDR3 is TGCAGCGTGGAGAAACAGGGGGCGGGGGAAGCTTTCTTT. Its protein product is CSVEKQGAGEAFF.